Described below is a single T cell receptor beta chain sequence and its context. In TCRdb, the RACE reads were re-called with MiXCR into one record per CDR3 protein. The table has about 80,000 distinct CDR3 sequences, around 7% seen once; the top ten hold roughly 1.5%. Indicated time point: patch test 1, 2 weeks after DPC sensitization. Treatment defined: therapeutic diphenylcyclopropenone sensitization with weekly scalp DPC. The CDR3 loop spans 13 amino acids. The V gene's germline CDR1 is DFQATT and CDR2 SNEGSKA (reference sequence). The V end lost 4 bases, the J end lost 7 bases, and 11 bases lay between the germline ends. This specimen belongs to a study of human T cells and chemical hapten exposure.

The genes are TRBV20-1 and TRBJ1-6; D gene ambiguous. The material sequenced was whole blood, taken in connection with sensitization to the hapten diphenylcyclopropenone (DPC). The TCR was taken from a woman in her 30s with alopecia areata. Some clones in this sample may be carry-over from other donors' samples. CDR3 DNA: TGCAGTGCTACAAGGAGTGAGAATTCACCCCTCCACTTT. It codes for CSATRSENSPLHF.